The entry that follows covers one T cell receptor (beta chain) sequence. Germline values: CDR1 LGHNA, CDR2 YSLEER. The CDR3 extends over 18 amino acids. V was pared by 1 base and J by 5 bases, with 14 bases of the junction left unmatched. Sequencing was performed with immunoSEQ multiplex PCR; in TCRdb, only in-frame clones are kept and a portion is missing. The sample consists of around 310,000 clones, about 77% of them appearing once. This entry belongs to a study of cytotoxic CD8 clonotypes in ibrutinib-treated CLL. Study-level information: Patient counts were around 11 relapsed/refractory, more than 14 treatment-naive and about 17 IGHV unmutated.

This receptor was obtained from a human donor with chronic lymphocytic leukemia. The material sequenced was PBMCs, taken before ibrutinib treatment. The chain employs TRBV4-3 and TRBJ2-3, with 8 nucleotides matching TRBD2. The CDR3 is CASSQAFGLAGSRDTQYF. For the CDR3, the DNA is TGCGCCAGCAGCCAAGCTTTTGGGTTAGCGGGAAGTAGAGATACGCAGTATTTT.